Included here is one T cell receptor (beta chain) sequence, with context. Antigen: not known. CDR3 length equals 13 residues. The germline gives CDR1 DFQATT, CDR2 SNEGSKA (reference sequence). Between the trimmed V and J ends, which lost 5 bases and 7 bases, there was a span of 12 bases. Whoever was chosen for sequencing had shown CD8+CD57+ cell expansion by flow cytometry. The enrolled patients all had severe acquired aplastic anemia. Profiling that covered TCR beta VDJ and CDR3 relied on genomic DNA as its template. Each CDR3 protein gets one entry after TCRdb re-called the reads with MiXCR. Among about 290,000 distinct CDR3 sequences listed, 56% were seen once. The record originates from a study of CD8+CD57+ T cells in acquired aplastic anemia. Study-wide background: DNA recovered from sorted CD4+ and CD8+ cells had a mean of approximately 3.4 ug.

Study outcomes and limitations: It was found that twenty-nine CD8+ CDR3 sequences were shared between patients and controls.

The specimen sequenced was sorted CD4+, CD8+, or CD8+CD57+ T cells (not recorded which) from PBMCs. The receptor was derived from a human donor with aplastic anemia. V and J are TRBV20-1 and TRBJ1-6; the D is unclear. CDR3 nucleotides: TGCAGTGCTCCCATGGGCAGCAATTCACCCCTCCACTTT. Translating gives CSAPMGSNSPLHF.